A single sample gave rise to the 31 T cell receptor beta chains below, sequenced in a study of OX40 agonist ivuxolimab in advanced cancers. Profiled with immunoSEQ multiplex PCR; TCRdb holds only in-frame clones, not every one. Among about 100,000 clones listed, around 90% were seen once. The material was CD4+ or CD8+ T cells sorted from blood, obtained in a trial of the OX40 agonist ivuxolimab. The receptors shown here come from an adult with an advanced solid tumor such as melanoma, head and neck, liver or kidney cancer.

The V gene is TRBV5-1, the J gene TRBJ2-3, with TRBD2 matching 8 bases. Per the germline V gene, CDR1 is SGHRS and CDR2 is YFSETQ. Trimming took 2 bases from V and 4 from J; bases not matched to a gene: 9. The CDR3 spans 16 residues. For the CDR3, the DNA is TGCGCCAGCAGCTTCCGAGGTAGCGGGACATCAGATACGCAGTATTTT. As protein: CASSFRGSGTSDTQYF.

This clone has a single count. V is TRBV6-6 and J is TRBJ1-2, with D unresolved. V lost 6 bases, J lost 0 bases, and 14 bases lay in between. CDR1 and CDR2 from the germline V gene are MNHNY and SVGAGI (reference sequence). The CDR3 contains 15 residues. The CDR3 DNA is TGTGCCAGCAGCCCCCGAGGCATCGCTAACTATGGCTACACCTTC. It specifies CASSPRGIANYGYTF.

This clone was detected only once. The V gene is TRBV29-1, the J gene TRBJ2-3, with TRBD2 matching over 7 bases. The CDR3 runs to 12 residues. Germline V gives CDR1 SQVTM, CDR2 ANQGSEA. V trimming: 4 bases; J trimming: 7 bases; junction bases outside the gene matches: 5. In DNA form, the CDR3 reads TGCAGCGTTGGCGGGGGTCCAAATACGCAGTATTTT. The encoded protein is CSVGGGPNTQYF.

The chain is built from TRBV29-1 and TRBJ2-3; the D gene is possibly TRBD2 (5 bases). In germline, CDR1 is SQVTM, CDR2 ANQGSEA. Trimming removed 3 bases from V and 2 bases from J, with 12 bases in between. This CDR3 contains 14 residues. The CDR3 DNA sequence: TGCAGCGTTGAGATCCAGCGGTCCACAGATACGCAGTATTTT. Its translation: CSVEIQRSTDTQYF.

The chain recombines TRBV29-1 with TRBJ2-3, with D tentatively TRBD1 or TRBD2 (5 bases each). With 0 bases removed from V and 5 bases from J, the gap between germline ends came to 6 bases. Per germline, CDR1 SQVTM and CDR2 ANQGSEA. This CDR3 has 12 amino acids. Here the CDR3 DNA reads TGCAGCGTTGAAGATGGGGGAGATACGCAGTATTTT. Its translation: CSVEDGGDTQYF.

The chain couples TRBV6-5 to TRBJ2-3; D gene ambiguous. Trimming took 6 bases from V and 13 from J, leaving 14 bases between them. Germline CDR1 is MNHEY and CDR2 is SVGAGI. The CDR3 length is 11 residues. CDR3 sequence reads: CASRNEVREYF. The CDR3 nucleotides read TGTGCCAGCAGAAATGAGGTCCGGGAGTATTTT.

V and J are TRBV7-9 and TRBJ2-1; D perhaps matches TRBD2 (6 bases). CDR1 and CDR2 (germline): SEHNR, FQNEAQ (reference sequence). Trimming removed 2 bases from V and 8 bases from J, with 16 bases in between. The CDR3 contains 15 residues. This chain's CDR3 is CASSLSIGGPHEQFF. In DNA, the CDR3 is TGTGCCAGCAGCTTAAGCATCGGGGGACCCCATGAGCAGTTCTTC.

DNA of the CDR3: TGTGCCAGCAGTGAAGGTGCCAGGGCAGGCCCTGGAGCTTTCTTT. Protein sequence: CASSEGARAGPGAFF. The chain couples TRBV2 to TRBJ1-1; a weak D match, TRBD1 (5 bases). The CDR3 runs 15 residues. Trimming cost V 1 base and J 10 bases, with 19 bases left between them. In germline, CDR1 is SNHLY, CDR2 FYNNEI.

The chain couples TRBV7-2 to TRBJ1-1, with D possibly matching TRBD1 (5 bases). The CDR3 runs to 13 residues. Trimming took 5 bases from V and 12 from J, leaving 19 bases between them. Germline CDR1 SGHTA, CDR2 FQGNSA. This chain's CDR3 is CASSTIGDRRPFF. CDR3 nucleotides: TGTGCCAGCAGCACCATAGGGGACCGCCGCCCTTTCTTT.

The gene calls are TRBV2 and TRBJ2-2, with 10 bases aligning to TRBD1. Germline V gene sequence: CDR1 SNHLY, CDR2 FYNNEI. The CDR3 is 16 residues long. V dropped 7 bases and J dropped 3; count of bases not matched to a gene: 8. DNA for the CDR3: TGTGCCAGCAAACCCGACAGGGGGCTGGACACCGGGGAGCTGTTTTTT. It translates to CASKPDRGLDTGELFF.

The chain links TRBV28 to TRBJ1-1; 8 bases map to TRBD1. CDR1 MDHEN and CDR2 SYDVKM come from the germline V gene. J lost 7 bases, V lost 5 bases, and 12 bases had no gene match. CDR3 length: 15 amino acids. CDR3 coding DNA: TGTGCCAGCAGTCCCACGGGGCAGGGGGCCGGTGAAGCTTTCTTT. Protein product: CASSPTGQGAGEAFF.

This clone was seen a few times. The rearrangement uses TRBV6-5 and TRBJ2-4; 8 bases match TRBD1. Germline V gives CDR1 MNHEY, CDR2 SVGAGI. CDR3 length: 14 amino acids. V lost 6 bases and J lost 6; bases outside the gene matches: 7. CDR3 region: CASSSRGTGNIQYF. CDR3 DNA sequence: TGTGCCAGCAGCAGTAGGGGGACAGGAAACATTCAGTACTTC.

This rearrangement joins TRBV28 to TRBJ2-7, with 10 positions matching TRBD2. The CDR3 totals 16 residues. V trimming: 6 bases; J trimming: 5 bases; junction bases outside the gene matches: 13. The V gene's germline CDR1 is MDHEN and CDR2 SYDVKM. The CDR3 loop reads CASSDPGPSGSDEQYF. The DNA for the CDR3 is TGTGCCAGCAGCGATCCCGGACCTAGCGGGAGCGACGAGCAGTACTTC.

The J gene is TRBJ2-5, the V gene TRBV7-6, with TRBD1 matching 7 bases. V dropped 1 base and J dropped 2; count of bases not matched to a gene: 7. This CDR3 is 16 amino acids long. CDR1 and CDR2 from the germline V gene are SGHVS and FNYEAQ. DNA of the CDR3: TGTGCCAGCAGCTTAGTAGGGGGCATTATTCAAGAGACCCAGTACTTC. It is translated as CASSLVGGIIQETQYF.

The chain employs TRBV19 and TRBJ2-7, with 9 bases fitting TRBD2. CDR1 is LNHDA and CDR2 is SQIVND in the germline V gene (reference sequence). The CDR3 spans 15 residues. The ends lost 6 bases at V and 2 bases at J; junction bases unmatched: 8. This CDR3 is CASSHRSSGAYEQYF. As DNA, the CDR3 is TGTGCCAGTAGCCATCGGTCTAGCGGGGCCTACGAGCAGTACTTC.

The rearrangement uses TRBV25-1 and TRBJ2-7; unclear D gene. CDR1 is MGHDK, CDR2 SYGVNS, per germline. The V gene lost 3 bases and the J gene lost 6 bases, with 3 bases spanning the gap. This CDR3 comprises 10 residues. The CDR3 loop reads CASSDGEQYF. The CDR3 nucleotides are TGTGCCAGCAGTGACGGCGAGCAGTACTTC.

The chain is built from TRBV7-3 and TRBJ2-1, with D possibly TRBD2 on 5 matching bases. V gave up 1 base and J gave up 0 bases, with 16 bases separating them. The CDR3 totals 18 residues. Per germline, CDR1 SGHTA and CDR2 FQGTGA. The CDR3 bases are TGTGCCAGCAGCTTAAGGCAGGTAGCGTTTATCTCCTACAATGAGCAGTTCTTC. It is translated as CASSLRQVAFISYNEQFF.

In this sample, this clone turned up once. The V and J genes are TRBV2 and TRBJ1-2, with TRBD1 as a possible D gene (6 bases). With 4 bases removed from V and 2 bases from J, the gap between germline ends came to 8 bases. The CDR3 extends over 13 amino acids. The germline CDR1 and CDR2 sequences are SNHLY and FYNNEI. The CDR3 sequence is CASSGDTNYGYTF. CDR3 nucleotides: TGTGCCAGCAGTGGGGACACGAACTATGGCTACACCTTC.

The chain couples TRBV5-4 to TRBJ2-5; maybe TRBD2 (5 bases). The CDR3 is 14 residues long. Germline CDR1 SGHNT, CDR2 YYREEE (reference sequence). Trimming stripped 4 bases from V and 1 base from J, with 11 bases between. The CDR3 DNA reads TGTGCCAGCAGCCGAGGGCACTTCCAAGAGACCCAGTACTTC. Translated, it gives CASSRGHFQETQYF. Based on the CDR3 plus reference TRBV5-4 and TRBJ2-5, the full variable domain is ETGVTQSPTHLIKTRGQQVTLRCSSQSGHNTVSWYQQALGQGPQFIFQYYREEENGRGNFPPRFSGLQFPNYSSELNVNALELDDSALYLCASSRGHFQETQYFGPGTRLLVL.

V usage is TRBV11-3 and J usage is TRBJ2-7; the D gene is possibly TRBD1 (5 bases). This CDR3 region has 14 residues. The V gene lost 1 base and the J gene lost 6 bases, with 13 bases spanning the gap. Looked up from germline, CDR1 is SGHNT and CDR2 is YENEEA. The CDR3 sequence: CASSLVAGSVEQYF. CDR3 nucleotide sequence: TGTGCCAGCAGCTTAGTGGCAGGGTCCGTCGAGCAGTACTTC.

The rearrangement links TRBV9 to TRBJ2-5, with TRBD1 matching 9 bases. This CDR3 is 15 amino acids long. The V gene's germline CDR1 is SGDLS and CDR2 YYNGEE. Trimming took 2 bases from V and 4 from J; bases not matched to a gene: 6. Written as DNA, the CDR3 is TGTGCCAGCAGCGTGAGGACAGGGGCAACAGAGACCCAGTACTTC. It yields the protein CASSVRTGATETQYF.

The chain is built from TRBV7-2 and TRBJ1-6; a weak D match, TRBD1 (6 bases). The CDR3 covers 15 residues. Trimming took 7 bases from V and 8 from J, leaving 18 bases between them. The germline gives CDR1 SGHTA, CDR2 FQGNSA. The CDR3 here is CASTPGRGAYSPLHF. In DNA, the CDR3 is TGTGCCAGCACCCCCGGGAGGGGGGCTTATTCACCCCTCCACTTT.

The genes are TRBV7-2 and TRBJ2-1; D may be TRBD1 (6 bases). Germline V gives CDR1 SGHTA, CDR2 FQGNSA. The germline V and J ends were trimmed by 1 base and 5 bases, with 12 bases remaining between them. The CDR3 covers 15 residues. The CDR3 nucleotides read TGTGCCAGCAGCTTAGTGTCGGCAGGGGACAATGAGCAGTTCTTC. It translates to CASSLVSAGDNEQFF.

The V gene is TRBV19, the J gene TRBJ2-4; the match to TRBD2 covers 13 bases. The CDR3 is made up of 14 amino acids. Unmatched junction bases numbered 6, after V lost 4 bases and J lost 12 bases. Per germline, CDR1 LNHDA and CDR2 SQIVND (reference sequence). The CDR3 is CASSNLRTSGSQYF. The CDR3 nucleotides are TGTGCCAGTAGTAATTTACGGACTAGCGGGAGTCAGTACTTC. The variable domain in full, completed from reference TRBV19 and TRBJ2-4, reads DGGITQSPKYLFRKEGQNVTLSCEQNLNHDAMYWYRQDPGQGLRLIYYSQIVNDFQKGDIAEGYSVSREKKESFPLTVTSAQKNPTAFYLCASSNLRTSGSQYFGAGTRLSVL.

J is TRBJ2-7 and V is TRBV30; D is unclear. The germline V gene encodes CDR1 GTSNPN and CDR2 SVGIG (reference sequence). Trimming pared 0 bases from V and 4 bases from J, leaving 10 bases between. The CDR3 is 13 residues long. CDR3 nucleotide sequence: TGTGCCTGGAGTGTACCCCCGAAGTACGAGCAGTACTTC. Residues: CAWSVPPKYEQYF.

This clone was seen more than once but under ten times. V is TRBV29-1 and J is TRBJ2-7; D is unclear. Germline CDR1 reads SQVTM; CDR2 reads ANQGSEA. The CDR3 has 13 amino acids. The V gene lost 4 bases and the J gene lost 0 bases, with 10 bases spanning the gap. The CDR3, as DNA: TGCAGCGTTGCGGCGCGGAGCTCCTACGAGCAGTACTTC. It codes for CSVAARSSYEQYF.

In its sample, this clone was seen a few times. The chain employs TRBV30 and TRBJ1-2; no firm D call. Trimming took 0 bases from V and 3 from J, leaving 5 bases between them. Germline V gives CDR1 GTSNPN, CDR2 SVGIG (reference sequence). This CDR3 spans 12 amino acids. The CDR3 DNA reads TGTGCCTGGAGTGTAGTGGACTATGGCTACACCTTC. It encodes CAWSVVDYGYTF.

This chain links TRBV7-3 with TRBJ1-5, with 8 bases that match TRBD1. The CDR3 has 13 residues. Germline V gene sequence: CDR1 SGHTA, CDR2 FQGTGA. V was clipped by 2 bases and J by 7 bases; unmatched bases: 1. The chain's CDR3 is CASSLGTGQPQHF. CDR3 coding DNA: TGTGCCAGCAGCTTAGGGACAGGCCAGCCCCAGCATTTT.

The chain is built from TRBV9 and TRBJ2-7, with D uncertain. In germline, CDR1 is SGDLS, CDR2 YYNGEE. This CDR3 spans 16 amino acids. Trimming cost V 1 base and J 4 bases, with 18 bases left between them. CDR3 bases: TGTGCCAGCAGCGTAAGTGCGGCCCGGAGCCCTTACGAGCAGTACTTC. Residues: CASSVSAARSPYEQYF.

The CDR3 here is CASSHGTPLNLNTGELFF. The CDR3 DNA follows: TGCGCCAGCAGCCATGGGACACCTTTAAATTTGAACACCGGGGAGCTGTTTTTT. The J gene is TRBJ2-2, the V gene TRBV4-3, with D perhaps matching TRBD1 (6 bases). The CDR3 runs 18 residues. V was cut by 3 bases and J by 1 base, with 18 bases left in between. The germline gives CDR1 LGHNA, CDR2 YSLEER.

The chain recombines TRBV7-6 with TRBJ1-4, with D perhaps matching TRBD1 (6 bases). CDR1 and CDR2 (germline): SGHVS, FNYEAQ. The ends were cut back, 4 bases at V and 7 bases at J, with 16 bases in the middle. CDR3 length equals 15 residues. The DNA of the CDR3 is TGTGCCAGCAGCTCCGAGAGGGGGAGGGGTGAAAAACTGTTTTTT. It is translated as CASSSERGRGEKLFF.